Each of the 26 T cell receptor beta chains below was sequenced from the same sample in a study of blood T cell repertoires in COVID-19. The assay was immunoSEQ multiplex PCR, and TCRdb's table has in-frame clones only and misses some. The sample gives approximately 98,000 clones, about nine tenths of which show up once; approximately 2.5% is in the top ten. Sequencing input: peripheral blood. Receptors were obtained from a human donor in a cohort sampled during active COVID-19.

The DNA for the CDR3 is TGTGCCAGCAGTTACTGGCCCATCACCGGGGAGCTGTTTTTT. Residues: CASSYWPITGELFF. The rearrangement links TRBV6-6 to TRBJ2-2; D ambiguous. Trimming pared 1 base from V and 4 bases from J, leaving 7 bases between. The CDR3 loop spans 14 amino acids. The germline V gene encodes CDR1 MNHNY and CDR2 SVGAGI (reference sequence).

DNA of the CDR3: TGCGCCAGCAGCTTGTCGACAGCATGGGGCACAGATACGCAGTATTTT. It yields the protein CASSLSTAWGTDTQYF. This chain joins TRBV5-1 and TRBJ2-3, with D perhaps TRBD1 (5 bases). The CDR3 spans 16 residues. Between the trimmed V and J ends, which lost 1 base and 1 base, there was a span of 13 bases. Germline CDR1 and CDR2: SGHRS and YFSETQ.

The chain combines TRBV12-5 with TRBJ1-4; tentative D call: TRBD1 (5 bases). In germline, CDR1 is LGHNT, CDR2 FRNRAP. Deletions cut 2 bases from V and 5 bases from J, with 12 bases between. CDR3 size: 15 residues. The CDR3 DNA is TGTGCTAGTGGTTTGAGGCGGGGGGGGAATGAAAAACTGTTTTTT. It yields the protein CASGLRRGGNEKLFF.

This clone was observed a handful of times. This rearrangement joins TRBV19 to TRBJ1-2; 7 bases are a match to TRBD1. Germline-derived CDR1 and CDR2 are LNHDA and SQIVND (reference sequence). The length of the CDR3 is 16 residues. V dropped 3 bases and J dropped 3; count of bases not matched to a gene: 10. This CDR3 reads CASSIAWDSADYGYTF. The CDR3 region has the DNA TGTGCCAGTAGTATCGCCTGGGACAGCGCCGACTATGGCTACACCTTC.

This clone occurred a few times. The chain joins TRBV4-1 to TRBJ1-5; maybe TRBD1 (5 bases). CDR1 MGHRA and CDR2 YSYEKL come from the germline V gene. The CDR3 spans 15 residues. Trimming shortened V by 4 bases and J by 4 bases, and 14 bases separated the two germline ends. The CDR3 loop is CASSPVEGTNQPQHF. CDR3 nucleotide sequence: TGCGCCAGCAGCCCGGTGGAGGGGACTAATCAGCCCCAGCATTTT.

V is TRBV5-5 and J is TRBJ1-1; D gene unclear. The CDR3 sequence is 14 residues long. Germline lookup yields CDR1 SGHKS and CDR2 YYEKEE (reference sequence). The ends were cut back, 1 base at V and 2 bases at J, with 9 bases in the middle. The CDR3 protein is CASSLWQINTEAFF. The CDR3 DNA sequence: TGTGCCAGCAGCTTGTGGCAGATTAACACTGAAGCTTTCTTT.

For the CDR3, the DNA is TGTGCCAGCGGCGGGAGTCGTGGCTACACCTTC. Encoded protein: CASGGSRGYTF. The chain employs TRBV28 and TRBJ1-2; D call uncertain. The CDR3 runs 11 residues. Germline CDR1 reads MDHEN; CDR2 reads SYDVKM. Trimming removed 8 bases from V and 7 bases from J, with 11 bases in between.

The chain recombines TRBV19 with TRBJ2-3; D possibly corresponds to TRBD2 (6 bases). The CDR3 sequence is 14 residues long. V lost 6 bases, J lost 2 bases, and 12 bases lay in between. Germline V gene data show CDR1 as LNHDA and CDR2 as SQIVND (reference sequence). CDR3 region: CASRPPGVTDTQYF. The CDR3 nucleotides are TGTGCCAGTAGACCCCCGGGGGTCACAGATACGCAGTATTTT.

The V and J genes are TRBV6-5 and TRBJ1-2; 10 bases fit TRBD1. The CDR3 length is 15 residues. J was trimmed by 6 bases and V by 0 bases; bases with no gene match: 4. Germline loops: CDR1 MNHEY, CDR2 SVGAGI. CDR3 residues: CASSYSTGGEDGYTF. CDR3 nucleotide sequence: TGTGCCAGCAGTTACTCGACAGGGGGCGAGGATGGCTACACCTTC.

The rearrangement uses TRBV5-1 and TRBJ1-5, with D hard to call. The CDR3 contains 16 residues. Trimming took 4 bases from V and 4 from J, leaving 18 bases between them. The germline V gene encodes CDR1 SGHRS and CDR2 YFSETQ. The CDR3 nucleotides read TGCGCCAGCAGCCCGACTAGGGTGGAGCGGAATCAGCCCCAGCATTTT. Its protein product is CASSPTRVERNQPQHF.

Written as DNA, the CDR3 is TGTGCCAGCAGCCCGTGGGAGACTCCCAACGAGCAGTACTTC. This translates into CASSPWETPNEQYF. The gene calls are TRBV3-1 (or the pseudogene TRBV3-2) and TRBJ2-7; possibly TRBD2 for D (5 bases). The CDR3 extends over 14 amino acids. Trimming removed 4 bases at V and 5 bases at J, with 15 bases between. Looked up from germline, CDR1 is LGHDT and CDR2 is YNNKEL (reference sequence).

In this sample, this clone turned up once. The chain recombines TRBV5-1 with TRBJ2-5, with 10 bases that match TRBD2. There are 16 residues in the CDR3. J gave up 2 bases and V 0 bases, and 4 bases lay outside the gene matches. Looked up from germline, CDR1 is SGHRS and CDR2 is YFSETQ. CDR3 sequence (DNA): TGCGCCAGCAGCTTGGGACCTAGCGGGGGTCAAGAGACCCAGTACTTC. Translated: CASSLGPSGGQETQYF.

The rearrangement links TRBV3-1 (or the pseudogene TRBV3-2) to TRBJ2-3; the match to TRBD2 covers 15 bases. With 4 bases clipped from V and 5 bases from J, the junction kept 13 bases outside the gene matches. Per germline, CDR1 LGHDT and CDR2 YNNKEL (reference sequence). CDR3 size: 19 residues. This CDR3 is CASSRRTSGGARRGDTQYF. DNA of the CDR3: TGTGCCAGCAGCCGTCGGACTAGCGGGGGGGCTAGAAGGGGAGATACGCAGTATTTT.

The chain has TRBV3-1 (or the pseudogene TRBV3-2) and TRBJ2-5, with D possibly TRBD2 on 6 matching bases. Trimming took off 5 bases at V and 3 bases at J, with 10 bases between the two ends. Looked up from germline, CDR1 is LGHDT and CDR2 is YNNKEL (reference sequence). CDR3 length: 13 amino acids. The CDR3 spells CASSFSGEETQYF. The CDR3 DNA is TGTGCCAGCAGCTTTAGCGGAGAAGAGACCCAGTACTTC.

This sequence joins TRBV7-2 and TRBJ2-7, with D unclear. The CDR3 has 13 residues. V lost 2 bases, J lost 3 bases, and 8 bases lay in between. Germline-derived CDR1 and CDR2 are SGHTA and FQGNSA. CDR3 nucleotide sequence: TGTGCCAGCAGCTTAAACAGAGACTACGAGCAGTACTTC. Protein product: CASSLNRDYEQYF.

This clone was found once. The rearrangement links TRBV5-1 to TRBJ2-7; 11 bases fit TRBD2. Germline CDR1 reads SGHRS; CDR2 reads YFSETQ. This CDR3 spans 18 amino acids. Losses at the gene ends were 4 bases for V and 0 bases for J; bases not matched to a gene: 12. CDR3 loop: CASSPGTSGILLSYEQYF. The CDR3 DNA reads TGCGCCAGCAGCCCCGGGACTAGCGGAATCCTTCTCTCCTACGAGCAGTACTTC. Filled out from reference TRBV5-1 and TRBJ2-7, the complete variable domain reads KAGVTQTPRYLIKTRGQQVTLSCSPISGHRSVSWYQQTPGQGLQFLFEYFSETQRNKGNFPGRFSGRQFSNSRSEMNVSTLELGDSALYLCASSPGTSGILLSYEQYFGPGTRLTVT.

V is TRBV5-1 and J is TRBJ2-3; 12 positions match TRBD1. CDR3 size: 17 residues. Trimming took 4 bases from V and 3 from J; bases not matched to a gene: 9. The germline V gene has CDR1 SGHRS and CDR2 YFSETQ. In nucleotides, the CDR3 is TGCGCCAGCAGCAAGTCTCCGGGACAGGGGGCAACAGATACGCAGTATTTT. Translation gives CASSKSPGQGATDTQYF. The full variable domain, in which reference TRBV5-1 and TRBJ2-3 provide the parts outside the CDR3, is KAGVTQTPRYLIKTRGQQVTLSCSPISGHRSVSWYQQTPGQGLQFLFEYFSETQRNKGNFPGRFSGRQFSNSRSEMNVSTLELGDSALYLCASSKSPGQGATDTQYFGPGTRLTVL.

The gene calls are TRBV5-1 and TRBJ2-1; 7 nucleotides match TRBD1. The V and J ends lost 4 bases and 5 bases, in that order; junction bases with no gene match: 6. Germline V CDR1 and CDR2: SGHRS, YFSETQ. The CDR3 totals 14 residues. The CDR3 nucleotides are TGCGCCAGCAGCAGGACACAGGGGAACAATGAGCAGTTCTTC. Protein product: CASSRTQGNNEQFF.

This clone was detected once. The rearrangement uses TRBV10-2 and TRBJ2-1; 9 bases align to TRBD2. The CDR3 has 16 residues. Germline loops: CDR1 WSHSY, CDR2 SAAADI. V dropped 3 bases and J dropped 4; count of bases not matched to a gene: 7. The CDR3 region has the DNA TGCGCCAGCAGTGAAGAGGCGGGAGGGTATTACAATGAGCAGTTCTTC. It translates to CASSEEAGGYYNEQFF.

About this clone: Other DNA variants within this sample encode the same CDR3. V is TRBV11-2 and J is TRBJ2-7; unclear D gene. The V end was cut by 1 base, the J end by 0 bases, with 7 bases between. Germline-derived CDR1 and CDR2 are SGHAT and FQNNGV. The CDR3 extends over 14 amino acids. The CDR3 reads CASSLGGSSYEQYF. Here the CDR3 DNA reads TGTGCCAGCAGCTTAGGTGGCAGCTCCTACGAGCAGTACTTC.

The V and J genes are TRBV7-8 and TRBJ1-1; D ambiguous. Germline assignment: CDR1 SGHVS and CDR2 FQNEAQ. This CDR3 is 12 amino acids long. V was shortened by 6 bases and J by 11 bases, with 16 bases between the two germline ends. CDR3 nucleotide sequence: TGTGCCAGCAGGGTCCCGGGAGGGATGGCTTTCTTT. Protein: CASRVPGGMAFF.

This sequence joins TRBV7-9 and TRBJ2-7; D may be TRBD1 (6 bases). The CDR3 has 16 residues. V gave up 4 bases and J gave up 2 bases, with 18 bases separating them. CDR1 SEHNR and CDR2 FQNEAQ come from the germline V gene (reference sequence). As DNA, the CDR3 is TGTGCCAGCAGCTCACCCCCGGGACACATAACCTACGAGCAGTACTTC. It encodes CASSSPPGHITYEQYF.

The chain has TRBV4-1 and TRBJ2-3; possible D gene TRBD2, 6 bases. From germline, CDR1 is MGHRA and CDR2 YSYEKL. This CDR3 has 16 amino acids. V dropped 0 bases and J dropped 6 bases, with 16 bases sitting between them. CDR3 sequence (DNA): TGCGCCAGCAGCCAAGATTCGGGTTGGGCGGGGGATACGCAGTATTTT. This gives the protein CASSQDSGWAGDTQYF.

About this clone: An end of the junction does not agree with germline; a read error may underlie this. V gene TRBV6-1 combines with J gene TRBJ1-5; no firm D call. The germline V gene encodes CDR1 MNHNS and CDR2 SASEGT. The CDR3 is made up of 15 amino acids. The CDR3 coding sequence is TGTGCCAGCAGGGAAGTTGTGAGGCTCAATCAGCCCCAGCATTTT. Amino acids: CASREVVRLNQPQHF.

This chain links TRBV9 with TRBJ1-5; perhaps TRBD1 as D (6 bases). Germline V gives CDR1 SGDLS, CDR2 YYNGEE. V gave up 4 bases and J gave up 4 bases, with 15 bases separating them. The CDR3 sequence is 15 residues long. The CDR3 DNA follows: TGTGCCAGCAGCCCCCGGGCAGGGGTTAATCAGCCCCAGCATTTT. This translates into CASSPRAGVNQPQHF.

V gene TRBV29-1 combines with J gene TRBJ1-1, with 8 positions matching TRBD1. The CDR3 length is 14 residues. CDR1 and CDR2 from the germline V gene are SQVTM and ANQGSEA. The junction had 9 bases not matched to a gene; V was cut back by 5 bases and J by 4 bases. The CDR3, as DNA: TGCAGCGTTTCTAGGACAGGGAGGGGCACTGAAGCTTTCTTT. It translates to CSVSRTGRGTEAFF. The full variable domain, in which reference TRBV29-1 and TRBJ1-1 provide the parts outside the CDR3, is SAVISQKPSRDICQRGTSLTIQCQVDSQVTMMFWYRQQPGQSLTLIATANQGSEATYESGFVIDKFPISRPNLTFSTLTVSNMSPEDSSIYLCSVSRTGRGTEAFFGQGTRLTVV.